This T cell receptor beta chain was identified in a study of PD-1 blockade in classical Hodgkin lymphoma. Time point reported: cycle 4 day 1 (C4D1), after five to seven weeks of nivolumab. After autologous stem cell transplantation all patients relapsed, and prior brentuximab vedotin exposure differed between cohorts. V shed 6 bases and J 3 bases; nucleotides not matched to a gene: 8. This CDR3 has 16 residues. Germline CDR1 is SGHAT and CDR2 is FQDESV (reference sequence). The assay was immunoSEQ multiplex PCR, and TCRdb's table has in-frame clones only and misses some. Of roughly 100,000 clones in the sample, around 80% were seen once.

The chain couples TRBV11-1 to TRBJ2-4, with TRBD1 matching over 10 bases. This clonotype originated in a human donor with classical Hodgkin lymphoma. The sequencing here drew on peripheral blood mononuclear cells (PBMCs), taken before the fourth cycle of nivolumab. DNA for the CDR3: TGTGCCAGCAGACCCGGGACAGGGGACGGCAAAAACATTCAGTACTTC. This translates into CASRPGTGDGKNIQYF.